This T cell receptor beta chain is drawn from a study of cytomegalovirus exposure and HLA in healthy donors (dated by TCRdb to the late 2010s). Study-wide context: An earlier analysis of 587 of the donors reported about 300 Gb of sequence data and 117 million unique TCR beta sequences obtained from 180 million or so T cells. Along with the approximately 620-subject first cohort, a separate validation cohort of over a hundred different subjects was used. Approximately 300 gigabases of sequencing data and 70 million to 95 million unique TCR sequences made up an early release that covered around 640 HLA-typed donors. Genome-wide SNP genotypes for about 60% of the roughly 700 donors were used in a later genetic analysis, which treated that subset as a discovery cohort. The study profiled the T cell repertoires of more than 500 subjects by immunosequencing and related them to cytomegalovirus serostatus. All discovery cohort repertoires had been generated on a single sequencing platform. High-throughput TCR immunosequencing, statistical association of individual TCRs with disease status, and machine learning were combined to predict cytomegalovirus infection status. Among about 400 genotyped donors of the cohort, an average of roughly 230,000 unique TCR beta nucleotide sequences was sequenced per donor, of which approximately 18% were non-productive. Of the 300 to 500 genotyped donors, 65% to 90% were placed in the genetic ancestry cluster associated with self-reported Caucasian donors. HLA typing included class I and class II loci at four-digit resolution. Alongside the repertoire data, information on donor age, sex, ethnicity and CMV serostatus was compiled. An earlier analysis of around 580 of the donors used high-throughput TCR beta sequencing to judge whether each TCR beta V gene segment behaved as functional or pseudogenic. The study aimed to test whether signatures of past pathogen exposure could be identified by cataloging public T cell receptors. A later analysis re-analyzed previously published TCR beta repertoires from 666 donors and added high-resolution HLA genotyping to study TCR occurrence patterns. Because of strong linkage in the cohort, roughly 5 DR-DQ haplotypes were treated as single units for association and clustering. The number of donors typed differed by locus, with roughly 620-630 for A, B, C, DRB1 and DQB1, approximately 500 for DQA1, 600 to 610 for DPA1, and around 450 for DPB1. Rather than drawing on any new phenotypic data, the later analysis identified candidate immune exposures from TCR beta sequences and the way those sequences occurred across donors.

The library was obtained by the immunoSEQ multiplex PCR assay. For the multiplex PCR, a mixture combining 60 forward primers for TCR Vbeta segments and 13 reverse primers for TCR Jbeta segments was used. The CDR3 region of rearranged TCR beta genes was amplified from genomic DNA with a multiplex PCR assay. The amplified TCR beta libraries were sequenced on the Illumina HiSeq System as 87-base-pair reads. As for the original processing: Across the roughly 640 repertoires, a later analysis counted approximately 83 million unique TCR beta chains, 9.5 million to 13 million of which were shared by at least two donors. Raw reads were error-corrected and collapsed into unique sequences by a nearest-neighbor algorithm in which closely related sequences were merged to remove PCR and sequencing errors. CDR3 sequences were aligned to IMGT reference sequences to assign V, D and J gene segments. For a sequence to be retained, at least a six-nucleotide match to both a V gene segment and a J gene segment was required. A rearrangement was called productive if the CDR3 had no stop codons and remained in frame with V and J, and every other rearrangement was called non-productive. CDR3 was defined according to IMGT convention as the region running from the second conserved V-encoded cysteine to the conserved J-encoded phenylalanine. The earlier analysis of 500 to 750 of the donors excluded any sequence lacking an unambiguous match to a single V gene segment. An earlier analysis of just under 600 of the donors called V segments functional above 56.7% productive rearrangements and segregating when the between-donor standard deviation exceeded 5%. A statistical classification framework was built for diagnosing cytomegalovirus status from the catalog of TCR beta chain sequences. In a later analysis, V and J genes were assigned by comparing TCR nucleotide sequences against IMGT/GENE-DB human TR gene sequences. A later analysis assigned CDR3 sequences and most-parsimonious VDJ recombination scenarios with the TCRdist pipeline. In a later analysis, every TCR beta chain was defined by the combination of its CDR3 amino acid sequence and its V-gene family, and reads without a unique V-gene family were dropped. As a way to deal with suspected cross-contamination and a sequencing artifact, a later analysis dropped 450 to 600 nucleotide sequences that were highly shared and had low generation probability. In a later analysis, a clonal expansion index was calculated for each public chain from normalized within-repertoire ranks of inferred template counts. In a later analysis, generation probabilities were computed using a VDJ recombination model fitted to out-of-frame rearrangements, and the results were checked against IGoR. In a later analysis, TCR-TCR, TCR-HLA and TCR-CMV co-occurrence was scored with hypergeometric tests, and a repertoire-size bias correction was applied to TCR pairs. In a later analysis, false discovery rates were estimated by permuting HLA or CMV assignments 20 times. In a later analysis, co-occurring TCRs were grouped using DBSCAN, and TCRdist sequence similarity was added for clustering within HLA-allele-positive subsets. Repertoires with fewer than 30,000 or more than 120,000 public chains were left out of co-occurrence clustering, as were about five repertoires with anomalous nucleotide sharing. TCRdb stores this immuneACCESS table with in-frame sequences only. Part of the clones is absent; in the studies checked, under half of the shortfall reflects unresolved V genes, and no reason is known for the rest. V, J and clone size reflect that table, while D and trimming were determined from the DNA. The sample contains around 150,000 clones, about 72% of them found a single time. Of the sample, around 2.3% is held by the ten largest clones.

The cohort consisted of fewer than 700 healthy bone marrow donors. At the time of sampling, all cohort members were nominally healthy, though unrecorded immune exposures were likely present. The donor was CMV seropositive and belonged to the group of around 300 seropositive cohort members. A peripheral blood sample was provided by each donor, and peripheral blood mononuclear cells were used for TCR beta sequencing. Genomic DNA extraction from the blood cell samples was performed with the Qiagen DNeasy Blood Extraction Kit. Spanning cysteine to phenylalanine, the CDR3 consists of 16 amino acids. Of the read, only the CDR3 DNA is kept; its 48 bases are in frame from base 1. In the germline V gene, CDR1 corresponds to LGHNA and CDR2 to YNFKEQ. Germline trimming amounts to 0 bases on V and 4 bases on J, with 6 as the count of junction bases outside the gene matches. On this clone: Which antigen it targets is not known. One base away there is no much larger clone; base qualities are not given.

Findings and caveats that apply to the study as a whole: In a later analysis, HLA-associated TCR beta chains showed more clonal expansion and lower generation probabilities than non-associated chains that were equally common. When HLA alleles, especially DR and DQ, strongly co-occurred, attributing TCR associations to individual alleles was difficult. In an earlier analysis of fewer than 700 of the donors, most TCR beta V segments appeared in productive rearrangements about 90% or about 30% of the time, broadly matching IMGT annotations. A cluster of highly shared sequence variants was judged likely to represent a technical artifact of the sequencing pipeline. A further reported finding was that TCR beta sequences accurately predicted the HLA-A and HLA-B alleles for most subjects in the first cohort. Because HLA typing was missing for some donors at each locus, association tests included only the typed subset. Across donors, most TCR sequences were observed very rarely, whereas some public TCRs were present in many individuals. It was suggested by the authors that the approach could potentially be generalized to other disease states and immunological phenotypes. A total of roughly 160 TCR beta chains were listed by the study as associated with cytomegalovirus. Several of the top co-occurrence clusters appeared to be linked to parvovirus B19, influenza, CMV and Epstein-Barr virus, according to a later analysis. Linkage disequilibrium might explain the correlated functional status among segregating V segments, but an unknown experimental factor could not be excluded. In both the original and validation cohorts, the classifier was reported to diagnose cytomegalovirus status with high specificity and sensitivity. Three of the identified cytomegalovirus-associated TCR beta chains were confirmed in vitro to be specific for cytomegalovirus antigens. Specific HLA alleles were associated with over 15,000 TCR beta sequences at a false discovery rate of 0.05 in a later analysis. Compared with the approximately 670-donor mean, donors in an Asian-associated ancestry cluster had fewer N-insertions in productive TCRs, according to a later genetic analysis. Because the 87-base-pair reads could not distinguish some IMGT-functional V segments, including TRBV6-2 and TRBV6-3, those segments were excluded. Presence/absence analyses assumed roughly uniform sequencing depth across donors, an assumption that may not hold. For the cohort, immune exposure information was limited to CMV serostatus. V-gene and J-gene trimming of TCR beta chains was associated with a missense DCLRE1C variant in a later genetic analysis, and the association was replicated in an independent cohort. A later analysis found that most CMV-associated TCR beta chains appeared HLA-restricted, with HLA associations seemingly driven largely by CMV exposure. Only TCR beta chains were sequenced in this cohort, and the absence of alpha or paired-chain data limited detectable features. According to a later analysis, TCR association rates differed among HLA loci, with DRB1 alleles showing the most associated TCRs and HLA-C alleles showing the fewest. The earlier analysis of some 560 of the donors excluded approximately 17 rarely observed V segments, including chromosome 9 orphons, because counts were too low.

This clonotype was obtained from a man aged 50 to 59 in good health and CMV-seropositive. The material sequenced was PBMCs. The chain is assembled from TRBV4-2 and TRBJ1-3; 7 junctional bases match TRBD1. The nucleotide sequence reads as follows: TGTGCCAGCAGCCAAGAGGGGAACAGGGGCGGAAACACCATATATTTT. This gives the protein CASSQEGNRGGNTIYF.